A single sample gave rise to the 23 T cell receptor beta chains below, sequenced in a study of beta chain features in type 1 diabetes. Expressed TCRB transcripts got sequenced, as all isolated RNA was reverse transcribed. The table came from immunoSEQ multiplex PCR; TCRdb's copy has only in-frame clones and leaves some out. Seen here are 250,000 to 300,000 clones, approximately 14% observed once, and the top ten hold 0.017%. Overall study results and limits: Among patients with Type 1 diabetes, TCRB CDR3s were moderately but significantly shorter in every one of the four CD4+ subsets.

No antigen has been assigned to these receptors. Sequencing input: naive CD4+ T cells from blood. The source is a man younger than 40 with type 1 diabetes.

The rearrangement uses TRBV7-3 and TRBJ2-7; 9 nucleotides align to TRBD2. The V segment lost 5 bases and the J segment 4 bases; nucleotides outside the gene matches: 9. Germline V gives CDR1 SGHTA, CDR2 FQGTGA. This CDR3 is 15 amino acids long. The CDR3 coding sequence is TGTGCCAGCAGCCCCGGACTAGCGAACTCTTACGAGCAGTACTTC. Translation gives CASSPGLANSYEQYF.

This chain joins TRBV20-1 and TRBJ2-7; D call uncertain. The CDR3 loop spans 10 amino acids. V was clipped by 8 bases and J by 5 bases, with 10 bases between them. Germline CDR1 is DFQATT and CDR2 is SNEGSKA (reference sequence). The CDR3, as DNA: TGCAGTCAAAATAGTGACGAGCAGTACTTC. The encoded protein is CSQNSDEQYF.

This clone was counted between two and nine times. The chain joins TRBV28 to TRBJ1-4; D not resolved. Germline CDR1 reads MDHEN; CDR2 reads SYDVKM. V lost 6 bases to trimming and J lost 5 bases, with 13 bases between them. This CDR3 comprises 14 residues. CDR3 DNA sequence: TGTGCCAGCAGCTTGTCACCGCAGAATGAAAAACTGTTTTTT. It is translated as CASSLSPQNEKLFF. The full variable domain, its missing parts supplied by reference TRBV28 and TRBJ1-4, is DVKVTQSSRYLVKRTGEKVFLECVQDMDHENMFWYRQDPGLGLRLIYFSYDVKMKEKGDIPEGYSVSREKKERFSLILESASTNQTSMYLCASSLSPQNEKLFFGSGTQLSVL.

The chain has TRBV28 and TRBJ2-7, with D perhaps TRBD2 (5 bases). Germline V gives CDR1 MDHEN, CDR2 SYDVKM. CDR3 length: 15 amino acids. V lost 1 base, J lost 1 base, and 11 bases lay in between. The CDR3 DNA sequence: TGTGCCAGCAGTTTATCTCGACTATGGTCCTACGAGCAGTACTTC. Translation gives CASSLSRLWSYEQYF.

V gene TRBV7-9 combines with J gene TRBJ2-1; D might be TRBD2 (5 bases). Trimming removed 3 bases from V and 5 bases from J, with 11 bases in between. Germline assignment: CDR1 SEHNR and CDR2 FQNEAQ (reference sequence). The CDR3 runs to 14 residues. The CDR3, as DNA: TGTGCCAGCAGCTTCCAGCGGAGCCACAATGAGCAGTTCTTC. Its protein is CASSFQRSHNEQFF.

V usage is TRBV29-1 and J usage is TRBJ2-3; the match to TRBD2 covers 7 bases. The CDR3 length is 14 residues. J gave up 2 bases and V 6 bases, and 8 bases lay outside the gene matches. The germline V gene has CDR1 SQVTM and CDR2 ANQGSEA. CDR3 DNA sequence: TGCAGCGTCTGGACTAGTAGTGTCACAGATACGCAGTATTTT. This sequence encodes CSVWTSSVTDTQYF.

This clone was picked up a small number of times. The chain uses TRBV11-2 and TRBJ2-7; a possible D gene is TRBD2 (5 bases). The germline CDR1 and CDR2 sequences are SGHAT and FQNNGV. V lost 4 bases to trimming and J lost 6 bases, with 13 bases between them. The length of the CDR3 is 13 residues. CDR3 sequence reads: CASSSITAVEQYF. As DNA, the CDR3 is TGTGCCAGCAGCTCTATTACAGCGGTCGAGCAGTACTTC.

CDR3 loop: CASSQDGRRANEKLFF. CDR3 nucleotide sequence: TGCGCCAGCAGCCAAGATGGAAGGAGGGCTAATGAAAAACTGTTTTTT. The chain has TRBV4-3 and TRBJ1-4; D not resolved. Deletions cut 0 bases from V and 3 bases from J, with 11 bases between. The CDR3 sequence is 16 residues long. CDR1 is LGHNA and CDR2 is YSLEER in the germline V gene.

The CDR3 DNA sequence: TGTGCCAGCAGCGGGACAGGGGGCCTTAACACCGGGGAGCTGTTTTTT. Protein product: CASSGTGGLNTGELFF. V gene TRBV5-4 combines with J gene TRBJ2-2, with 12 bases aligning to TRBD1. CDR1 is SGHNT, CDR2 YYREEE, per germline (reference sequence). The CDR3 length is 16 residues. Trimming cost V 4 bases and J 2 bases; bases outside gene matches: 3.

This clone occurred a few times. Different DNA sequences within this sample yield the same CDR3. The chain uses TRBV18 and TRBJ2-7, with D perhaps TRBD1 (6 bases). CDR3 length equals 13 residues. The germline gives CDR1 KGHSH, CDR2 LQKENI. The V and J ends lost 6 bases and 1 base respectively, with 10 bases between them. CDR3 sequence (DNA): TGTGCCAGCTCCCCAGGACAGTCCTACGAGCAGTACTTC. Protein product: CASSPGQSYEQYF.

This clone turned up a few times. CDR3 sequence: CASSPRIQGETQYF. CDR3 bases: TGTGCCAGCAGCCCTCGGATCCAGGGGGAGACCCAGTACTTC. This chain connects TRBV7-2 to TRBJ2-5; a possible D gene is TRBD1 (6 bases). The V gene lost 5 bases and the J gene lost 5 bases, with 15 bases spanning the gap. The CDR3 has 14 residues. From germline, CDR1 is SGHTA and CDR2 FQGNSA.

This clone has only a few counts. The chain uses TRBV29-1 and TRBJ1-3; unclear D gene. V was cut by 6 bases and J by 4 bases, with 16 bases left in between. Germline CDR1 is SQVTM and CDR2 is ANQGSEA. The CDR3 loop spans 14 amino acids. The CDR3 loop is CSVTRGTQGNTIYF. For the CDR3, the DNA is TGCAGCGTAACCCGGGGAACTCAAGGAAACACCATATATTTT.

The rearrangement joins TRBV19 to TRBJ1-2; TRBD1 matches at 8 bases. The V and J ends lost 4 bases and 8 bases, in that order; junction bases with no gene match: 0. The CDR3 runs 11 residues. Germline V gives CDR1 LNHDA, CDR2 SQIVND (reference sequence). DNA for the CDR3: TGTGCCAGTAGTACAGGGGGCGGCTACACCTTC. This translates into CASSTGGGYTF.

This clone has more than one count but fewer than ten. The genes are TRBV29-1 and TRBJ1-2, with D unclear. CDR1 SQVTM and CDR2 ANQGSEA come from the germline V gene. This CDR3 comprises 12 residues. V was trimmed by 2 bases and J by 3 bases, leaving 7 bases between them. CDR3 loop: CSVESLHYGYTF. Here the CDR3 DNA reads TGCAGCGTTGAAAGCCTTCACTATGGCTACACCTTC.

The chain employs TRBV19 and TRBJ1-5, with D tentatively TRBD1 (6 bases). This CDR3 has 15 amino acids. Germline V gives CDR1 LNHDA, CDR2 SQIVND (reference sequence). Between the trimmed V and J ends, which lost 6 bases and 5 bases, there was a span of 17 bases. The CDR3 here is CASSQTGAGYQPQHF. In DNA, the CDR3 is TGTGCCAGTAGCCAGACAGGTGCGGGTTATCAGCCCCAGCATTTT.

The sample holds a few counts of this clone. This sequence joins TRBV29-1 and TRBJ2-2; D may be TRBD1 (6 bases). Germline CDR1 and CDR2: SQVTM and ANQGSEA. V shed 4 bases and J shed 0 bases, with 9 bases lying between them. This CDR3 spans 14 amino acids. CDR3 bases: TGCAGCGTTGCTGGGACATCGAACACCGGGGAGCTGTTTTTT. Amino acids: CSVAGTSNTGELFF.

Of note for this clone: The sample contains more than one DNA sequence encoding this CDR3. The genes are TRBV28 and TRBJ2-5; unclear D gene. This CDR3 has 13 amino acids. The germline CDR1 and CDR2 sequences are MDHEN and SYDVKM. The V gene lost 3 bases and the J gene lost 2 bases, with 7 bases spanning the gap. CDR3 sequence reads: CASSFGGQETQYF. CDR3 coding DNA: TGTGCCAGCAGTTTTGGCGGTCAAGAGACCCAGTACTTC. The variable domain in full, with the rest retrieved from reference TRBV28 and TRBJ2-5, is DVKVTQSSRYLVKRTGEKVFLECVQDMDHENMFWYRQDPGLGLRLIYFSYDVKMKEKGDIPEGYSVSREKKERFSLILESASTNQTSMYLCASSFGGQETQYFGPGTRLLVL.

This chain joins TRBV5-4 and TRBJ2-3, with 11 bases matching TRBD2. This CDR3 contains 15 residues. The germline V gene encodes CDR1 SGHNT and CDR2 YYREEE (reference sequence). J lost 3 bases, V lost 3 bases, and 3 bases had no gene match. The CDR3: CASSSRTSGTDTQYF. The CDR3 region has the DNA TGTGCCAGCAGCTCGAGGACTAGCGGGACAGATACGCAGTATTTT.

This clone was seen a few times. This rearrangement joins TRBV5-1 to TRBJ1-1, with 7 bases aligning to TRBD1. Germline lookup yields CDR1 SGHRS and CDR2 YFSETQ. The V segment lost 5 bases and the J segment 1 base; nucleotides outside the gene matches: 5. CDR3 length: 14 amino acids. In nucleotides, the CDR3 is TGCGCCAGCAGACTGGGACAGACGAACACTGAAGCTTTCTTT. Its protein is CASRLGQTNTEAFF.

The V and J genes are TRBV14 and TRBJ2-7, with 7 bases that match TRBD2. The CDR3 length is 14 residues. In germline, CDR1 is SGHDN, CDR2 FVKESK. The J segment lost 4 bases and the V segment lost 0 bases, leaving 3 bases of the junction unmatched. CDR3 sequence: CASSQEAGRYEQYF. The CDR3 DNA follows: TGTGCCAGCAGCCAAGAAGCGGGGAGATACGAGCAGTACTTC.

This CDR3 is CASQRAGTSGRNEQFF. CDR3 sequence (DNA): TGTGCCAGTCAAAGAGCCGGGACTAGCGGGAGAAATGAGCAGTTCTTC. This chain connects TRBV2 to TRBJ2-1; 14 bases fit TRBD2. J gave up 7 bases and V 9 bases, and 11 bases lay outside the gene matches. There are 16 residues in the CDR3. In germline, CDR1 is SNHLY, CDR2 FYNNEI.

J is TRBJ2-1 and V is TRBV2; 10 positions match TRBD2. This CDR3 has 14 residues. The V segment lost 8 bases and the J segment 7 bases; nucleotides outside the gene matches: 8. Germline V gene data show CDR1 as SNHLY and CDR2 as FYNNEI. The chain's CDR3 is CASCSSGRRNEQFF. The CDR3 coding sequence is TGTGCCAGCTGCAGTAGCGGGAGGAGAAATGAGCAGTTCTTC.

The gene calls are TRBV7-9 and TRBJ2-5; 7 bases fit TRBD1. Germline assignment: CDR1 SEHNR and CDR2 FQNEAQ (reference sequence). This CDR3 has 14 residues. V was pared by 5 bases and J by 3 bases, with 6 bases of the junction left unmatched. The CDR3 bases are TGTGCCAGCAGCCGTTGGGACAGAAAAGAGACCCAGTACTTC. Protein product: CASSRWDRKETQYF.